This TCR beta chain was identified in a study of blood T cells in healthy people across ages. Study-level points and caveats: Whereas aged donors had fewer naive CD4+ cells, long-lived donors had more of them and higher diversity. Not knowing donor CMV status may have confounded expanded clonotype changes.

As concerns this clonotype: The target antigen is unknown.

A J-beta primer mix and a sample-barcoded 5' primer were used in a second PCR of roughly 6 to 11 cycles. Using its own MiXCR run on the 5' RACE reads, TCRdb lists one record per CDR3 protein. The sample records about 1 million distinct CDR3 sequences, less than 25% being singletons. The donors, all healthy, were Caucasians living in Russia, aged about 6 to 95. The authors isolated at least 6 million PBMCs per sample. The ends were cut back, 8 bases at V and 1 base at J, with 11 bases in the middle. There are 13 residues in the CDR3. Per the germline V gene, CDR1 is SGHTA and CDR2 is FQGNSA. These data were also reused for a study on T cells of mothers and their children.

What was sequenced was blood. The source is a girl aged 2-10 years in good health. The V gene is TRBV7-2, the J gene TRBJ2-5; the D is unclear. CDR3 in amino acids: CASGRLLQETQYF. In DNA form, the CDR3 reads TGTGCCAGCGGCCGCCTACTCCAAGAGACCCAGTACTTC.